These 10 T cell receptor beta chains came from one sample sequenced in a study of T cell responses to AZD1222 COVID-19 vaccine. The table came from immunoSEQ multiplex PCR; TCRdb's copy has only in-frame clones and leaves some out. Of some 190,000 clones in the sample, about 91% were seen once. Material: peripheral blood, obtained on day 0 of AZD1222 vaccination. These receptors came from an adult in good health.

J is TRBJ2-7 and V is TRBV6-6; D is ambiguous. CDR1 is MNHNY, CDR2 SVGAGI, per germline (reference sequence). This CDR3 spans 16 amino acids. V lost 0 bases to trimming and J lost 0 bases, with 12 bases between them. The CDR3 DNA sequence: TGTGCCAGCAGTTACTCCGTAGGCCGGATCTCCTACGAGCAGTACTTC. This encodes CASSYSVGRISYEQYF.

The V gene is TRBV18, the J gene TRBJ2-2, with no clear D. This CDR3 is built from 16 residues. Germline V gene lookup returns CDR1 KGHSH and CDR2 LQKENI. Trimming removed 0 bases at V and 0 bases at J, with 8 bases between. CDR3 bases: TGTGCCAGCTCACCACCGGTCCGCTCGAACACCGGGGAGCTGTTTTTT. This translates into CASSPPVRSNTGELFF.

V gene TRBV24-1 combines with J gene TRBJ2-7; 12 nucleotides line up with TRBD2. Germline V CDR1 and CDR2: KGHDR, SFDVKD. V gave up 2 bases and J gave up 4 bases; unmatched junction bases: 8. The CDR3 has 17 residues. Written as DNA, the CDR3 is TGTGCCACCAGTGATTGGGGACTCGGACTAGCGGGGTACGAGCAGTACTTC. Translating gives CATSDWGLGLAGYEQYF.

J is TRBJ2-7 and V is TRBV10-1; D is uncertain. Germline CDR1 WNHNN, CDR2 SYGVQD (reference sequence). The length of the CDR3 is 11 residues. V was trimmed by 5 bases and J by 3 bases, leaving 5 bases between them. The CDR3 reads CASSNSYEQYF. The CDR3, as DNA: TGCGCCAGCAGTAACAGCTACGAGCAGTACTTC.

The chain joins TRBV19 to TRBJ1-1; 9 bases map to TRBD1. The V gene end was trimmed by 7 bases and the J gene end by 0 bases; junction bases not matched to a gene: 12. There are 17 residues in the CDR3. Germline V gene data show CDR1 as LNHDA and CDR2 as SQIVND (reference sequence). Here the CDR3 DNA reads TGTGCCAGTAACCTCCGGGGACAGGGCTTAATGAACACTGAAGCTTTCTTT. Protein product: CASNLRGQGLMNTEAFF.

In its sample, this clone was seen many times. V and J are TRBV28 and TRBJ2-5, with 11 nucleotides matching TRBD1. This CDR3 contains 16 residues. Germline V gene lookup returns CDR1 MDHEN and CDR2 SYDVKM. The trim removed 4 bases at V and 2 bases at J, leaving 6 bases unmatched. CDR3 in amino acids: CASSSGQGARQETQYF. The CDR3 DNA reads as TGTGCCAGCAGTTCCGGACAGGGGGCGCGGCAAGAGACCCAGTACTTC.

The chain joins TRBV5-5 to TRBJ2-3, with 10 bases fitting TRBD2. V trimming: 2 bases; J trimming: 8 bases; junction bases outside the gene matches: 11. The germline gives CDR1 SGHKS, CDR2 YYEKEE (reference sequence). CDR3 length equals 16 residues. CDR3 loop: CASSFGTSASRGTQYF. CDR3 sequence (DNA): TGTGCCAGCAGCTTCGGGACTAGCGCTTCACGGGGTACGCAGTATTTT.

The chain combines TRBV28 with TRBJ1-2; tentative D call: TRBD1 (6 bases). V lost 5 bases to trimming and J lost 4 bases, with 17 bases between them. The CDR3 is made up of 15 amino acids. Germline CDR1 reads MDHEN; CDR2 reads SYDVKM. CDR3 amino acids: CASSLGGRFGYGYTF. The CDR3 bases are TGTGCCAGCAGTCTGGGGGGCAGGTTTGGCTATGGCTACACCTTC.

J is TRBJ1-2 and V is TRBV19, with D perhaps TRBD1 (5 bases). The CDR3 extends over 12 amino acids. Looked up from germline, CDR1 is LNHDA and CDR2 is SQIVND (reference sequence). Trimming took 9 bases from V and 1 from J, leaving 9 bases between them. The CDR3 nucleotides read TGTGCCAGCCGCAGGGTTAACTATGGCTACACCTTC. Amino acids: CASRRVNYGYTF.

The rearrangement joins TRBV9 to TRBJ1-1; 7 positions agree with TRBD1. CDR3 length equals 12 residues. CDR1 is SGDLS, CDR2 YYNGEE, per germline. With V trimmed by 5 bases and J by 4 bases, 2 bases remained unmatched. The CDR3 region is CASSSGGTEAFF. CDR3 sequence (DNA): TGTGCCAGCAGTTCAGGGGGCACTGAAGCTTTCTTT.